These 6 T cell receptor beta chains share one sample of origin, sequenced in a study of human T cells and chemical hapten exposure. Described time point: patch test 1, 2 weeks after DPC sensitization. The treatment denotes: therapeutic diphenylcyclopropenone sensitization with weekly scalp DPC. TCRdb recomputed calls from the RACE reads with MiXCR, one row per CDR3 protein. The repertoire consists of 180,000 or so distinct CDR3 sequences, with roughly 15% occurring once and the leading ten covering less than 2%. The sample in question was whole blood, obtained in connection with sensitization to the hapten diphenylcyclopropenone (DPC). The receptor source for this set is a woman aged 30 to 39 with alopecia areata. Some clones in this sample may be carry-over from other donors' samples.

This clonotype was seen only a few times. The chain links TRBV4-1 to TRBJ2-2; 8 positions match TRBD2. The V segment lost 1 base and the J segment 4 bases; nucleotides outside the gene matches: 5. This CDR3 is built from 16 residues. Per the germline V gene, CDR1 is MGHRA and CDR2 is YSYEKL. The chain's CDR3 is CASSQGGGPGTGELFF. The CDR3 DNA sequence: TGCGCCAGCAGCCAAGGCGGGGGGCCCGGCACCGGGGAGCTGTTTTTT.

This clonotype occurred a few times. The chain employs TRBV7-2 and TRBJ1-2, with TRBD1 identical over 12 bases. There are 14 residues in the CDR3. Trimming took 6 bases from V and 7 from J; bases not matched to a gene: 6. CDR1 and CDR2 from the germline V gene are SGHTA and FQGNSA. The CDR3 bases are TGTGCCAGCAGACCGGGACAGGGGGCGGTTGGCTACACCTTC. Protein product: CASRPGQGAVGYTF.

The rearrangement joins TRBV28 to TRBJ2-3, with D perhaps matching TRBD1 or TRBD2 (6 bases each). Trimming left V 10 bases short and J 3 bases short, with 20 bases between. This CDR3 comprises 15 residues. Germline CDR1 is MDHEN and CDR2 is SYDVKM. The CDR3 sequence: CATHRPGAETDTQYF. The CDR3 DNA sequence: TGTGCCACCCACCGGCCGGGGGCTGAGACAGATACGCAGTATTTT.

This clonotype came up many times. The chain couples TRBV28 to TRBJ1-2; a weak D match, TRBD1 (6 bases). Trimming removed 3 bases from V and 4 bases from J, with 18 bases in between. The CDR3 spans 16 residues. From germline, CDR1 is MDHEN and CDR2 SYDVKM. CDR3 residues: CASSLPQGWTGYGYTF. In DNA, the CDR3 is TGTGCCAGCAGTTTGCCCCAGGGGTGGACTGGCTATGGCTACACCTTC.

This clonotype was detected many times. The genes are TRBV6-6 and TRBJ2-3, with 7 bases identical to TRBD1. Unmatched junction bases numbered 5, after V lost 7 bases and J lost 4 bases. The CDR3 loop spans 13 amino acids. Germline-derived CDR1 and CDR2 are MNHNY and SVGAGI (reference sequence). Here the CDR3 reads CASKKTGSDTQYF. The CDR3 DNA reads TGTGCCAGCAAGAAGACAGGGTCAGATACGCAGTATTTT.

This clonotype was detected only a few times. V and J are TRBV6-5 and TRBJ2-5; the D is unclear. CDR3 length equals 16 residues. Germline-derived CDR1 and CDR2 are MNHEY and SVGAGI. Trimming took 2 bases from V and 2 from J, leaving 15 bases between them. CDR3 sequence reads: CASSYTQLSRQETQYF. CDR3 DNA: TGTGCCAGCAGTTACACCCAGCTATCCCGGCAAGAGACCCAGTACTTC.